One sample yielded the 23 T cell receptor beta chains listed below, sequenced in a study of cytomegalovirus exposure and HLA in healthy donors. The PCR ran on 60 Vbeta and 13 Jbeta primers. Using immunoSEQ multiplex PCR, the repertoire was profiled, and TCRdb retains in-frame clones only, with some absent. The data contain 110,000 or so clones, 70% to 85% of them singletons. The material sequenced was PBMCs. The source of these receptors is a woman between 40 and 50 years old in good health and CMV-seropositive.

The V and J genes are TRBV5-4 and TRBJ1-2, with TRBD1 matching over 8 bases. CDR3 length: 14 residues. From germline, CDR1 is SGHNT and CDR2 YYREEE (reference sequence). J lost 7 bases, V lost 3 bases, and 8 bases had no gene match. The CDR3: CASSSQTGEAGYTF. As DNA, the CDR3 is TGTGCCAGCAGCTCCCAGACAGGGGAGGCTGGCTACACCTTC.

This clone was detected a few times. J is TRBJ2-3 and V is TRBV5-4, with D unresolved. The CDR3 is 12 residues long. Germline V lookup: CDR1 SGHNT, CDR2 YYREEE (reference sequence). Trimming stripped 2 bases from V and 4 bases from J, with 5 bases between. The CDR3 DNA reads as TGTGCCAGCAGCTTAATCTCAGATACGCAGTATTTT. It translates to CASSLISDTQYF.

A remark on this clone: The junction departs from germline at one end; a sequencing error may be responsible. The rearrangement links TRBV20-1 to TRBJ2-7; TRBD2 aligns across 9 bases. Germline V lookup: CDR1 DFQATT, CDR2 SNEGSKA (reference sequence). The CDR3 sequence is 11 residues long. This CDR3 reads CSAIAAGGPVF. In nucleotides, the CDR3 is TGCAGTGCTATCGCAGCGGGAGGCCCTGTCTTC.

This clone occurred a few times. V is TRBV4-2 and J is TRBJ1-2; the match to TRBD1 covers 7 bases. V lost 4 bases and J lost 4; bases outside the gene matches: 12. The CDR3 consists of 16 residues. In germline, CDR1 is LGHNA, CDR2 YNFKEQ. This CDR3 reads CASSPHGTVSLYGYTF. The CDR3 DNA sequence: TGTGCCAGCAGCCCACATGGGACAGTTTCCCTCTATGGCTACACCTTC.

V gene TRBV2 combines with J gene TRBJ2-5, with 7 bases identical to TRBD2. Looked up from germline, CDR1 is SNHLY and CDR2 is FYNNEI. Unmatched junction bases numbered 7, after V lost 7 bases and J lost 5 bases. There are 13 residues in the CDR3. The CDR3 loop reads CASMAGRDETQYF. The DNA of the CDR3 is TGTGCCAGCATGGCAGGGAGGGATGAGACCCAGTACTTC.

This chain links TRBV6-5 with TRBJ1-1; a possible D gene is TRBD1 (6 bases). This CDR3 is 13 amino acids long. Germline lookup yields CDR1 MNHEY and CDR2 SVGAGI. Trimming pared 2 bases from V and 5 bases from J, leaving 9 bases between. The chain's CDR3 is CASSYLDRTEAFF. In DNA form, the CDR3 reads TGTGCCAGCAGTTACCTCGACAGGACTGAAGCTTTCTTT.

This chain links TRBV5-1 with TRBJ2-1, with D possibly matching TRBD2 (6 bases). This CDR3 is 15 amino acids long. Germline V gene lookup returns CDR1 SGHRS and CDR2 YFSETQ. The V gene lost 4 bases and the J gene lost 7 bases, with 18 bases spanning the gap. The CDR3 DNA reads as TGCGCCAGCAGCCTGGTCACTACGGGGGTTAATGAGCAGTTCTTC. It codes for CASSLVTTGVNEQFF.

This clone was detected only once. The chain is built from TRBV2 and TRBJ1-5; D uncertain. V was clipped by 5 bases and J by 4 bases, with 12 bases between them. Germline V gene sequence: CDR1 SNHLY, CDR2 FYNNEI. The CDR3 consists of 14 residues. The CDR3 bases are TGTGCCAGCAGTCGGACTGTGCTTAATCAGCCCCAGCATTTT. It specifies CASSRTVLNQPQHF.

The count of this clone is one. CDR3 sequence (DNA): TGTGCCTGGAGTGTACCGACAGGGAAGCAGTACTTC. As protein: CAWSVPTGKQYF. The gene calls are TRBV30 and TRBJ2-7, with 7 bases lining up with TRBD1. Germline CDR1 reads GTSNPN; CDR2 reads SVGIG (reference sequence). Trimming cost V 0 bases and J 8 bases; bases outside gene matches: 4. The CDR3 is 12 amino acids.

This clone appeared once. The J gene is TRBJ2-7, the V gene TRBV5-1; 9 bases agree with TRBD1. The ends lost 0 bases at V and 0 bases at J; junction bases unmatched: 7. The length of the CDR3 is 17 residues. CDR1 is SGHRS, CDR2 YFSETQ, per germline. The CDR3 DNA follows: TGCGCCAGCAGCTTGGTAGGACAGGGGACGAGCTCCTACGAGCAGTACTTC. The encoded protein is CASSLVGQGTSSYEQYF.

In this sample, this clone turned up once. V gene TRBV6-5 combines with J gene TRBJ2-2, with D tentatively TRBD1 (5 bases). Germline V CDR1 and CDR2: MNHEY, SVGAGI. CDR3 length: 15 residues. Trimming shortened V by 6 bases and J by 4 bases, and 15 bases separated the two germline ends. The CDR3 loop is CASRPVLRVTGELFF. For the CDR3, the DNA is TGTGCCAGCAGACCCGTACTCAGGGTCACCGGGGAGCTGTTTTTT.

The chain has TRBV18 and TRBJ2-1, with TRBD2 as a possible D gene (6 bases). The germline CDR1 and CDR2 sequences are KGHSH and LQKENI. Trimming stripped 4 bases from V and 2 bases from J, with 15 bases between. The CDR3 runs to 16 residues. This CDR3 reads CASSQVEGPPYNEQFF. CDR3 sequence (DNA): TGTGCCAGCTCACAGGTGGAGGGGCCCCCCTACAATGAGCAGTTCTTC. The variable domain in full, with the rest retrieved from reference TRBV18 and TRBJ2-1, is NAGVMQNPRHLVRRRGQEARLRCSPMKGHSHVYWYRQLPEEGLKFMVYLQKENIIDESGMPKERFSAEFPKEGPSILRIQQVVRGDSAAYFCASSQVEGPPYNEQFFGPGTRLTVL.

This chain connects TRBV29-1 to TRBJ2-7, with TRBD1 identical over 9 bases. V was pared by 6 bases and J by 5 bases, with 8 bases of the junction left unmatched. This CDR3 spans 13 amino acids. Germline V gene data show CDR1 as SQVTM and CDR2 as ANQGSEA. CDR3 nucleotides: TGCAGCGTGGGGGGGGACAGGGTGAACGAGCAGTACTTC. It specifies CSVGGDRVNEQYF.

The V gene is TRBV6-1, the J gene TRBJ2-7; TRBD1 matches 10 bases. V dropped 7 bases and J dropped 0; count of bases not matched to a gene: 3. Germline CDR1 and CDR2: MNHNS and SASEGT. The CDR3 totals 14 residues. The CDR3 spells CASIRDRGSYEQYF. CDR3 in DNA: TGTGCCAGCATCCGGGACAGGGGCTCCTACGAGCAGTACTTC.

The chain combines TRBV15 with TRBJ2-1, with D possibly being TRBD2 (7 bases). CDR3 length: 17 amino acids. V gave up 1 base and J gave up 0 bases, with 13 bases separating them. Germline CDR1 reads LNHNV; CDR2 reads YYDKDF (reference sequence). CDR3 protein: CATSRVWGGASYNEQFF. CDR3 in DNA: TGTGCCACCAGCAGAGTGTGGGGGGGGGCCTCCTACAATGAGCAGTTCTTC. The full variable domain, completed using reference TRBV15 and TRBJ2-1, is DAMVIQNPRYQVTQFGKPVTLSCSQTLNHNVMYWYQQKSSQAPKLLFHYYDKDFNNEADTPDNFQSRRPNTSFCFLDIRSPGLGDTAMYLCATSRVWGGASYNEQFFGPGTRLTVL.

The V call is TRBV28, the J call TRBJ1-2; 12 nucleotides match TRBD1. V gave up 3 bases and J gave up 2 bases; unmatched junction bases: 4. Germline CDR1 and CDR2: MDHEN and SYDVKM. The CDR3 covers 16 residues. In nucleotides, the CDR3 is TGTGCCAGCAGTTTTCCCGGGACAGGGGGCAACTATGGCTACACCTTC. Translation: CASSFPGTGGNYGYTF.

The gene calls are TRBV13 and TRBJ1-1; TRBD1 aligns across 8 bases. The junction had 8 bases not matched to a gene; V was cut back by 7 bases and J by 4 bases. The CDR3 runs 14 residues. Germline CDR1 reads PRHDT; CDR2 reads FYEKMQ (reference sequence). Here the CDR3 reads CASTRTGLGTEAFF. The CDR3 DNA reads as TGTGCCAGCACCCGGACAGGGCTGGGCACTGAAGCTTTCTTT.

The chain carries TRBV6-4 and TRBJ1-1, with 10 bases aligning to TRBD1. The CDR3 consists of 13 residues. Germline-derived CDR1 and CDR2 are MRHNA and SNTAGT. The V gene end was trimmed by 6 bases and the J gene end by 5 bases; junction bases not matched to a gene: 3. The CDR3 DNA reads TGTGCCAGCAGCGGGACAGGGGAGACTGAAGCTTTCTTT. It encodes CASSGTGETEAFF.

The chain uses TRBV2 and TRBJ1-1; D is ambiguous. CDR3 length equals 13 residues. CDR1 SNHLY and CDR2 FYNNEI come from the germline V gene. V shed 6 bases and J shed 0 bases, with 8 bases lying between them. CDR3 nucleotides: TGTGCCAGCAGATCACAGTTGAACACTGAAGCTTTCTTT. This gives the protein CASRSQLNTEAFF. The variable domain in full, completed from reference TRBV2 and TRBJ1-1, reads EPEVTQTPSHQVTQMGQEVILRCVPISNHLYFYWYRQILGQKVEFLVSFYNNEISEKSEIFDDQFSVERPDGSNFTLKIRSTKLEDSAMYFCASRSQLNTEAFFGQGTRLTVV.

In this sample, this clone turned up once. The chain joins TRBV4-2 to TRBJ2-3; unclear D gene. The CDR3 loop spans 18 amino acids. V lost 1 base and J 1 base, leaving 18 bases between the germline ends. CDR1 and CDR2 (germline): LGHNA, YNFKEQ. The CDR3 reads CASSQGHPQVFRTDTQYF. In DNA form, the CDR3 reads TGTGCCAGCAGCCAAGGGCACCCTCAAGTTTTTCGCACAGATACGCAGTATTTT.

The chain carries TRBV9 and TRBJ1-5; no firm D call. CDR1 is SGDLS and CDR2 is YYNGEE in the germline V gene. Trimming shortened V by 4 bases and J by 9 bases, and 17 bases separated the two germline ends. The CDR3 is 14 residues long. Here the CDR3 reads CASSPRAGSGPQHF. The CDR3 nucleotides read TGTGCCAGCAGCCCCCGGGCGGGGTCTGGGCCCCAGCATTTT.

The chain joins TRBV6-1 to TRBJ2-7; 10 positions match TRBD2. CDR1 is MNHNS, CDR2 SASEGT, per germline. The CDR3 is made up of 22 amino acids. Trimming at V came to 2 bases and at J to 1 base, leaving 23 bases not matched to a gene. CDR3 region: CASSEFPRVQAGGPLGSYEQYF. As DNA, the CDR3 is TGTGCCAGCAGTGAATTCCCCCGGGTTCAAGCGGGAGGGCCTCTTGGTTCCTACGAGCAGTACTTC.

The chain recombines TRBV4-3 with TRBJ1-2; a weak D match, TRBD1 (5 bases). V lost 3 bases, J lost 9 bases, and 20 bases lay in between. This CDR3 contains 15 residues. Germline V lookup: CDR1 LGHNA, CDR2 YSLEER. The CDR3 sequence is CASSQLAGRVFSYTF. CDR3 coding DNA: TGCGCCAGCAGCCAGCTAGCGGGCAGGGTGTTTAGCTACACCTTC.